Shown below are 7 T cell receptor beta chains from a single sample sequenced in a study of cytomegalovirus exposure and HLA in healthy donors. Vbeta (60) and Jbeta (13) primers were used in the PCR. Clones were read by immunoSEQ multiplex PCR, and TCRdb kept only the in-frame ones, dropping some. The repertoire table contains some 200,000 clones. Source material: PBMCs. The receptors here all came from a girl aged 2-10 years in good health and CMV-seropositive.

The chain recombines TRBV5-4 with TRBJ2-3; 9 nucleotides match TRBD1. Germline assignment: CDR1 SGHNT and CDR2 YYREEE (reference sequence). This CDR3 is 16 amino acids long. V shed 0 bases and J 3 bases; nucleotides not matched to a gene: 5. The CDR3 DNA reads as TGTGCCAGCAGCTTGGCCGGGACAGGGAGGACAGATACGCAGTATTTT. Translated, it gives CASSLAGTGRTDTQYF.

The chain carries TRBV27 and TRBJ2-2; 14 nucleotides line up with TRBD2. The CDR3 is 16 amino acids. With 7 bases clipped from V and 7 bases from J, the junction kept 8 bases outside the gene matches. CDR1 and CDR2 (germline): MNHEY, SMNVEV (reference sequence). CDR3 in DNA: TGTGCCAGCAAGGGACTAGCGGGAGAAGGGGTCGGGGAGCTGTTTTTT. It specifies CASKGLAGEGVGELFF.

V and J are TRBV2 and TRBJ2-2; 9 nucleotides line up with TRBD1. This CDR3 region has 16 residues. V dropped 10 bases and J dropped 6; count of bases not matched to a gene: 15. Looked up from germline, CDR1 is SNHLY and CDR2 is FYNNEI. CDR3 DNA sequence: TGTGCCATAGGGGGCAGTAGGACAGGGGCCGCCGGGGAGCTGTTTTTT. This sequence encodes CAIGGSRTGAAGELFF.

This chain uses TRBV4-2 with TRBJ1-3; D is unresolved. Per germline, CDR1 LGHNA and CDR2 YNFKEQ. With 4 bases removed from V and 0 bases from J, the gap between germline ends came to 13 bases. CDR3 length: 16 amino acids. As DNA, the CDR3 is TGTGCCAGCAGCCGACTTGCTCCTGGCTCTGGAAACACCATATATTTT. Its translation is CASSRLAPGSGNTIYF.

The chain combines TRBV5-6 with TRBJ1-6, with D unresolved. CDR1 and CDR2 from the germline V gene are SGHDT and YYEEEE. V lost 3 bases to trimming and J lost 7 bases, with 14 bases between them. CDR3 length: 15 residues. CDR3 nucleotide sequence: TGTGCCAGCAGCTCGGGAGTGGCGGGGAATTCACCCCTCCACTTT. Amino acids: CASSSGVAGNSPLHF. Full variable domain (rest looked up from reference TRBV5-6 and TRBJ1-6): DAGVTQSPTHLIKTRGQQVTLRCSPKSGHDTVSWYQQALGQGPQFIFQYYEEEERQRGNFPDRFSGHQFPNYSSELNVNALLLGDSALYLCASSSGVAGNSPLHFGNGTRLTVT.

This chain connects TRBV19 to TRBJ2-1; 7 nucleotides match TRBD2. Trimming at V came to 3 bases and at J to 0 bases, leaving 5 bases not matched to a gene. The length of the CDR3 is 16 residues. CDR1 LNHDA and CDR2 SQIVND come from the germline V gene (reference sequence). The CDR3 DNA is TGTGCCAGTAGTATCGCTAGCGGTCCCTCCTACAATGAGCAGTTCTTC. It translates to CASSIASGPSYNEQFF.

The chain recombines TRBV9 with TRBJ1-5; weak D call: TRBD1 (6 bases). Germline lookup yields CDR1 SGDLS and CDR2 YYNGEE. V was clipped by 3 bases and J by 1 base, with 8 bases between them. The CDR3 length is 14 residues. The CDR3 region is CASSAGVSNQPQHF. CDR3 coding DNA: TGTGCCAGCAGCGCAGGGGTGAGCAATCAGCCCCAGCATTTT.